The entry below gives a single TCR beta chain sequence along with its context. Its target is unknown. This entry is derived from a study of early T cells in non-severe SARS-CoV-2 infection. Looking at the study overall: The authors sequenced bulk RNA from unsorted whole blood, leaving chains unpaired.

Attachment of unique molecular identifiers to individual cDNA molecules was performed. Each CDR3 protein gets one entry after TCRdb re-called the 5' RACE reads with MiXCR. The repertoire holds 65,000 to 95,000 distinct CDR3 sequences, with around 16% as singletons. Looked up from germline, CDR1 is SGHAT and CDR2 is FQNNGV. CDR3 size: 15 residues. V lost 5 bases to trimming and J lost 8 bases; unmatched junction nucleotides: 8. Study-wide results and caveats: Anti-spike CD8 responses were favored in VDJdb matching, and private and CD4 specificities were missed.

Sequenced material: whole blood. This receptor was obtained from an adult who was a healthcare worker with PCR-confirmed SARS-CoV-2 infection or an uninfected control (not recorded which). The V call is TRBV11-2, the J call TRBJ1-4; 10 nucleotides agree with TRBD1. The CDR3 DNA follows: TGTGCCAGCAGCCCGACCGGGACAGGGGTAGAAAAACTGTTTTTT. Protein: CASSPTGTGVEKLFF.